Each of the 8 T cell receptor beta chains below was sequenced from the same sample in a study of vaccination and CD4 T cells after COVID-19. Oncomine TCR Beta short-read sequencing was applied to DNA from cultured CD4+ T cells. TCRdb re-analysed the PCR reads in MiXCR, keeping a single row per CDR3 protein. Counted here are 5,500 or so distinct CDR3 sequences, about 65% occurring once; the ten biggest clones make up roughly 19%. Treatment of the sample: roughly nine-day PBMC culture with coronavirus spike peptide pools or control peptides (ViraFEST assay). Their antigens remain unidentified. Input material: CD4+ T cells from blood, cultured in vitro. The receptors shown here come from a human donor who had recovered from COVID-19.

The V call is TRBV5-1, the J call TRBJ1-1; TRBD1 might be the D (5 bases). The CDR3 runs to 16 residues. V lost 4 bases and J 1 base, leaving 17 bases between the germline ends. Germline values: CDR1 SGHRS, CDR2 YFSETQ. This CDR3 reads CASSVMQGVGNTEAFF. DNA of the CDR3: TGCGCCAGCAGCGTGATGCAGGGTGTCGGGAACACTGAAGCTTTCTTT.

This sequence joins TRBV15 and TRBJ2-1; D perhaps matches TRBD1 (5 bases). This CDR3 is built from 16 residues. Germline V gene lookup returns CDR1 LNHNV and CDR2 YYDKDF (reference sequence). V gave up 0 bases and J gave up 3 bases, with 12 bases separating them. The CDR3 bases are TGTGCCACCAGCAGAGATTGGTGGCAGGGCTACAATGAGCAGTTCTTC. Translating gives CATSRDWWQGYNEQFF.

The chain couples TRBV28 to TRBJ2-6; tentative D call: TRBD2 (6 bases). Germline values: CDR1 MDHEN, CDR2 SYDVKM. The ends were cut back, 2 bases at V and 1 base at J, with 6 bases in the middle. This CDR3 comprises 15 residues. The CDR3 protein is CASSLAGSGANVLTF. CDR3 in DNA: TGTGCCAGCAGTTTAGCGGGGTCTGGGGCCAACGTCCTGACTTTC. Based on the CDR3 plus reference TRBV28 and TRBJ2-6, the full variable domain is DVKVTQSSRYLVKRTGEKVFLECVQDMDHENMFWYRQDPGLGLRLIYFSYDVKMKEKGDIPEGYSVSREKKERFSLILESASTNQTSMYLCASSLAGSGANVLTFGAGSRLTVL.

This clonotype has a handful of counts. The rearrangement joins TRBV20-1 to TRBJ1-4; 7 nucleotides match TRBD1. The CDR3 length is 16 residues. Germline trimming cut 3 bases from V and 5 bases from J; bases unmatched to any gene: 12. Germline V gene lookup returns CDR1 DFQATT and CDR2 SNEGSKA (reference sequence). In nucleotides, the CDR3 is TGCAGTGCTAGGCCTATCTTGGGACAGAGAAATGAAAAACTGTTTTTT. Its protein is CSARPILGQRNEKLFF.

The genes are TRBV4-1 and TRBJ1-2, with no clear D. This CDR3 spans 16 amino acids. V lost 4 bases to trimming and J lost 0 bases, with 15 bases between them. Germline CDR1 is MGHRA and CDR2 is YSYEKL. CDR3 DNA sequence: TGCGCCAGCAGCCGAATACTAGGCCCTTCTAACTATGGCTACACCTTC. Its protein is CASSRILGPSNYGYTF.

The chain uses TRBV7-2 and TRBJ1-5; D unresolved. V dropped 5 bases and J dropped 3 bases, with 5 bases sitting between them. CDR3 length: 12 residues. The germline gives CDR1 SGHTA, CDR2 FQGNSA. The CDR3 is CASSVYNQPQHF. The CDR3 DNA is TGTGCCAGCAGCGTCTACAATCAGCCCCAGCATTTT. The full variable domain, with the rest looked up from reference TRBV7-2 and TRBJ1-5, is GAGVSQSPSNKVTEKGKDVELRCDPISGHTALYWYRQSLGQGLEFLIYFQGNSAPDKSGLPSDRFSAERTGGSVSTLTIQRTQQEDSAVYLCASSVYNQPQHFGDGTRLSIL.

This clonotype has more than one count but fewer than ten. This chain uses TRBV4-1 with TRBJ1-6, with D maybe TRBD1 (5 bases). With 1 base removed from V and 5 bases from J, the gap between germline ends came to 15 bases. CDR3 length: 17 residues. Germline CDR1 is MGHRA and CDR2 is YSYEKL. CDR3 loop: CASSQGYGGGNNSPLHF. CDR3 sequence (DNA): TGCGCCAGCAGCCAAGGTTACGGGGGTGGGAATAATTCACCCCTCCACTTT.

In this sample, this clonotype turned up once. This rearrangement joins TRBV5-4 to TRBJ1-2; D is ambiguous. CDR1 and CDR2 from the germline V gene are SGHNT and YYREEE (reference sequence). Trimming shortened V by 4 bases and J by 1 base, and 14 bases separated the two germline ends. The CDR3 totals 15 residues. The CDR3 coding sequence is TGTGCCAGCAGCCCATACAACAGACTTAACTATGGCTACACCTTC. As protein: CASSPYNRLNYGYTF.